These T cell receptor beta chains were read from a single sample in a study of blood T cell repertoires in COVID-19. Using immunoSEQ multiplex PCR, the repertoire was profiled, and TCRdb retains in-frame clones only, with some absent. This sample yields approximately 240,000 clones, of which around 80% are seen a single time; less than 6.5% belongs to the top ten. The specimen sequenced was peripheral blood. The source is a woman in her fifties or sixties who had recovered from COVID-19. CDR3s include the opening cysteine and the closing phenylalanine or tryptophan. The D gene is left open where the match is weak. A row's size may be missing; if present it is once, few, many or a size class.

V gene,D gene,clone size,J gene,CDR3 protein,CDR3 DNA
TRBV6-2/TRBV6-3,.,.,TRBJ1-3,CASSSRVPLRGNTIYF,TGTGCCAGCAGTTCCAGGGTTCCCCTGCGCGGAAACACCATATATTTT
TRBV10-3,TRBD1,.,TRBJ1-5,CAISGTGGNQPQHF,TGTGCCATCAGTGGGACAGGGGGCAATCAGCCCCAGCATTTT
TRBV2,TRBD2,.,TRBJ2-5,CASSEGRSGGQETQYF,TGTGCCAGCAGTGAGGGGCGGAGCGGGGGCCAAGAGACCCAGTACTTC
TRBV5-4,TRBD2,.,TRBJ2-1,CATPAGGNRNEQFF,TGTGCCACCCCGGCCGGGGGGAACAGGAATGAGCAGTTCTTC
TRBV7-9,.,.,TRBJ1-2,CASSLQGTYGYTF,TGTGCCAGCAGCTTACAGGGAACCTATGGCTACACCTTC
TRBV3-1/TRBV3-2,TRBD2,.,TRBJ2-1,CASNSEGTSGGNYNEQFF,TGTGCCAGCAATAGCGAGGGGACTAGCGGGGGGAACTACAATGAGCAGTTCTTC
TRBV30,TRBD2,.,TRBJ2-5,CAWRAAGRETQYF,TGTGCCTGGAGAGCAGCGGGGCGAGAGACCCAGTACTTC
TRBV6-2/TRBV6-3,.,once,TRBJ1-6,CASSYPYSPLHF,TGTGCCAGCAGTTACCCATATTCACCCCTCCACTTT
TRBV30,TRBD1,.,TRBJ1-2,CAWSVRQGARGYTF,TGTGCCTGGAGTGTGAGGCAGGGGGCTCGGGGCTACACCTTC
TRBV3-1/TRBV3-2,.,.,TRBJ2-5,CASSPRMLETQYF,TGTGCCAGCAGCCCGCGAATGCTAGAGACCCAGTACTTC
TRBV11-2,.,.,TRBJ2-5,CASRHLRGEETQYF,TGTGCCAGCAGGCACCTAAGGGGTGAAGAGACCCAGTACTTC